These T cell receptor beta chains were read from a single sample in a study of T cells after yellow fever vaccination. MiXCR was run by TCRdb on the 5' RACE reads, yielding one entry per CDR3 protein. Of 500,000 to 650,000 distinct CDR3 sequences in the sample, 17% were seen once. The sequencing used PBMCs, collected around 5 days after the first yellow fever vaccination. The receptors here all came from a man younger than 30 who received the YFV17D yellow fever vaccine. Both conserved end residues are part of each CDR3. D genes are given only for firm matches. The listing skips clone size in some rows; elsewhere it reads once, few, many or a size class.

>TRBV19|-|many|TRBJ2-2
TGTGCCAGTAAAGGAATGGCAGCGCCCGGGGAGCTGTTTTTT
CASKGMAAPGELFF
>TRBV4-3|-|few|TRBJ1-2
TGCGCCAGCAGCCAAGTTGGGGGCTTGGGCTATGGCTACACCTTC
CASSQVGGLGYGYTF
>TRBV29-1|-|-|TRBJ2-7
TGCAGCGTTGAAGTTGGTGGCAGGCCCTACGAGCAGTACTTC
CSVEVGGRPYEQYF
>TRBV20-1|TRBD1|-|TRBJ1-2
TGCAGTGCGTGGTCGGACAGGGCCTATGGCTACACCTTC
CSAWSDRAYGYTF
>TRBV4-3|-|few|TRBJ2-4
TGCGCCAGCAGCCAAGATCCCCAAGGAGGCATTCAGTACTTC
CASSQDPQGGIQYF
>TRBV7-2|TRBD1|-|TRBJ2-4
TGTGCCAGCAGTGTGGACAGGAGAAACATTCAGTACTTC
CASSVDRRNIQYF
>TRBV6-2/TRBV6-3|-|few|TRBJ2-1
TGTGCCAGCAGTTCCCCGGGACTTTCTAATGAGCAGTTCTTC
CASSSPGLSNEQFF
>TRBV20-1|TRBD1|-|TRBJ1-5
TGCAGTGCTAGGCCGGGACAGTCAAATCAGCCCCAGCATTTT
CSARPGQSNQPQHF
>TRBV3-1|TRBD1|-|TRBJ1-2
TGTGCCAGCAGCCTAGGGCAGGGGGCTGGCTACACCTTC
CASSLGQGAGYTF
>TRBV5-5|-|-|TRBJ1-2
TGTGCCAGCAGCCACCGCGGGAGTAACTATGGCTACACCTTC
CASSHRGSNYGYTF